This T cell receptor beta chain was captured by sequencing in a study of radiation and T cells in renal cell carcinoma. CDR1 and CDR2 (germline): MNHEY, SMNVEV (reference sequence). Trimming shortened V by 0 bases and J by 6 bases, and 8 bases separated the two germline ends. The CDR3 is 13 residues long. The protocol was immunoSEQ multiplex PCR, while the TCRdb copy is restricted to in-frame clones and leaves out a portion. The sample shows 120,000 or so clones, around 90% of them seen only once. Time point described: blood 2 weeks post-SBRT. As for treatment: 15 Gy SBRT to primary tumor, nephrectomy 4 weeks later.

The sample was blood, taken from a patient whose treatment included radiotherapy and nephrectomy. The chain joins TRBV27 to TRBJ1-2; possible D gene TRBD1, 5 bases. The receptor comes from a woman in her sixties or seventies with renal cell carcinoma. CDR3 bases: TGTGCCAGCAGTTTATCGGGGCAGAATGGCTACACCTTC. Protein product: CASSLSGQNGYTF.